This T cell receptor beta chain originates from a study of blood T cell repertoires in COVID-19. Study summary: From the United States, Italy and Spain came samples of acute and convalescent COVID-19.

Trimming took 4 bases from V and 6 from J; bases not matched to a gene: 11. The CDR3 is 17 amino acids. The germline V gene has CDR1 SGHNT and CDR2 YYREEE (reference sequence). In the original processing: Quantification of nucleated cells was approximated via reference gene primer amplification. Generated by immunoSEQ multiplex PCR, the TCRdb table keeps only in-frame clones and is missing some. For V, J and clone size, that table is used; D and trimming come from the DNA. The repertoire holds 50,000 to 75,000 clones, with around 93% as singletons. This clone was seen a single time. The sequenced sample was peripheral blood. This TCR came from a man between 70 and 80 years old with active COVID-19. V and J are TRBV5-4 and TRBJ2-2; 11 bases fit TRBD2. The CDR3 spells CASSVHSGGAGSGELFF. The CDR3 DNA reads as TGTGCCAGCAGCGTTCATAGCGGGGGGGCCGGTTCCGGGGAGCTGTTTTTT.